A selection of T cell receptor beta chains follows, all from one sample in a study of blood T cell repertoires in COVID-19. The assay was immunoSEQ multiplex PCR, and TCRdb's table has in-frame clones only and misses some. The sample has 180,000 or so clones, about 86% seen once; the top ten hold 0.99%. Source material: peripheral blood. These receptors were taken from a young man with acute or convalescent COVID-19. Each CDR3 is given with its conserved first and last residue. A D gene is named only where the DNA matches it firmly. Some rows mark clone size as missing; the rest say once, few, many or name a class of expanded clone.

TRBJ1-2 TRBV28 few - CASSRPPRHQDIYGYTF TGTGCCAGCAGCCGCCCCCCTCGGCACCAGGATATCTATGGCTACACCTTC
TRBJ2-1 TRBV5-6 - TRBD1 CASSPGTGFVHNEQFF TGTGCCAGCAGCCCCGGGACAGGGTTCGTCCACAATGAGCAGTTCTTC
TRBJ1-6 TRBV5-6 - - CASSRGSYNSPLHF TGTGCCAGCAGCAGGGGGTCCTATAATTCACCCCTCCACTTT
TRBJ1-4 TRBV9 - - CASSPGTGNEKLFF TGTGCCAGCAGCCCCGGGACTGGGAATGAAAAACTGTTTTTT
TRBJ2-5 TRBV25-1 once TRBD1 CASSEWTGLYQETQYF TGTGCCAGCAGTGAATGGACAGGGCTTTACCAGGAGACCCAGTACTTC
TRBJ1-1 TRBV6-6 - - CASSGPGQTFF TGTGCCAGCAGTGGACCGGGACAAACTTTCTTT
TRBJ1-5 TRBV6-6 - - CASSGLWQPQHF TGTGCCAGCAGTGGCCTTTGGCAGCCCCAGCATTTT
TRBJ2-1 TRBV4-1 - TRBD2 CASSLRTSGDYNEQFF TGCGCCAGCAGCCTGAGGACTAGCGGGGACTACAATGAGCAGTTCTTC
TRBJ1-1 TRBV30 - - CAWIVRAGTEAFF TGTGCCTGGATTGTCAGGGCGGGGACTGAAGCTTTCTTT
TRBJ1-5 TRBV7-8 - - CASSLDVGANQPQHF TGTGCCAGCAGCTTAGATGTAGGGGCAAATCAGCCCCAGCATTTT
TRBJ2-1 TRBV18 once - CASSPGQGGHGSEQFF TGTGCCAGCTCACCAGGGCAGGGAGGACATGGAAGTGAGCAGTTCTTC
TRBJ2-3 TRBV21-1 - - CASSKNRTREAGGPTDTQYF TGTGCCAGCAGCAAAAATAGGACGAGGGAAGCGGGGGGGCCGACAGATACGCAGTATTTT
TRBJ1-4 TRBV27 - TRBD1 CASSLQGAGEKLFF TGTGCCAGCAGTTTACAGGGGGCGGGGGAAAAACTGTTTTTT
TRBJ2-2 TRBV27 - TRBD2 CASSPGLAGGLAGELFF TGTGCCAGCAGTCCAGGACTAGCGGGGGGCCTCGCCGGGGAGCTGTTTTTT
TRBJ1-1 TRBV19 - - CASRDRIYTEAFF TGTGCCAGTAGAGACAGGATCTACACTGAAGCTTTCTTT
TRBJ2-2 TRBV7-9 - - CASSSTALGDTGELFF TGTGCCAGCAGCTCCACGGCCCTAGGGGACACCGGGGAGCTGTTTTTT
TRBJ1-4 TRBV30 once - CAWSVGVTNEKLFF TGTGCCTGGAGTGTAGGGGTGACTAATGAAAAACTGTTTTTT
TRBJ2-7 TRBV7-6 - - CASSLESVYEQYF TGTGCCAGCAGCTTAGAATCTGTATACGAGCAGTACTTC
TRBJ1-3 TRBV6-2/TRBV6-3 - - CASSYPRASGNTIYF TGTGCCAGCAGTTACCCGAGAGCCTCTGGAAACACCATATATTTT
TRBJ2-1 TRBV11-3 - TRBD2 CASSFAALPGGNNEQFF TGTGCCAGCAGCTTCGCCGCTTTGCCGGGGGGGAACAATGAGCAGTTCTTC
TRBJ2-7 TRBV18 once - CASSLGTGSSEQYF TGTGCCAGCTCACTAGGAACAGGGTCTAGCGAGCAGTACTTC
TRBJ1-6 TRBV4-1 - - CASSQAGNNSPLHF TGCGCCAGCAGCCAAGCGGGAAATAATTCACCCCTCCACTTT
TRBJ2-3 TRBV7-9 - TRBD1 CASSPQDRGLPTDTQYF TGTGCCAGCAGCCCCCAAGACAGGGGCCTTCCCACAGATACGCAGTATTTT